These 4 T cell receptor beta chains came from one sample sequenced in a study of T-cell memory formation after mild COVID-19 (dated by TCRdb to the early 2020s). Receptor libraries were prepared by 5' RACE. Sequencing was carried out with an Illumina NovaSeq 6000. The public reads were reprocessed in TCRdb via fastp at Q25 and MiXCR, keeping in-frame beta chains. Rows with one shared CDR3 protein collapse into an entry with the most common genes and DNA. Present in this sample are approximately 400,000 distinct CDR3 sequences, roughly 24% of which were seen just once. The ten largest clones capture around 9.5% of the sample. Sequencing input: PBMCs or a T cell subset sorted from them (not recorded which). The receptors were sampled from an adult woman who had mild COVID-19 (a few samples of this study predate the infection). The sample titles of this study are shuffled in the database, so cell type and time point are left out; the donor was told from shared clones.

In this sample, this clonotype turned up a few times. The CDR3: CASSLDGARGNEQFF. The DNA of the CDR3 is TGTGCCAGCAGCTTAGATGGGGCCAGGGGGAATGAGCAGTTCTTC. V and J are TRBV11-3 and TRBJ2-1; 7 bases agree with TRBD1. Trimming removed 0 bases from V and 7 bases from J; junction bases left unmatched: 6. There are 15 residues in the CDR3. CDR1 is SGHNT and CDR2 is YENEEA in the germline V gene.

This clonotype was observed a handful of times. This chain joins TRBV5-1 and TRBJ2-5, with TRBD2 matching 11 bases. The CDR3 covers 17 residues. Germline trimming cut 4 bases from V and 5 bases from J; bases unmatched to any gene: 13. CDR1 is SGHRS, CDR2 YFSETQ, per germline. CDR3 nucleotides: TGCGCCAGCAGCCGCCGAGTTGGGACTAGCGGAGAGGAGACCCAGTACTTC. This sequence encodes CASSRRVGTSGEETQYF.

This chain connects TRBV12-3 or TRBV12-4 to TRBJ2-3, with 12 bases lining up with TRBD2. J lost 0 bases, V lost 5 bases, and 9 bases had no gene match. The CDR3 has 18 amino acids. The DNA for the CDR3 is TGTGCCAGCAGTCGTACGAGGACTAGCGGGGTTAGCACAGATACGCAGTATTTT. Residues: CASSRTRTSGVSTDTQYF.

A few counts support this clonotype. The V gene is TRBV5-1, the J gene TRBJ2-2; 11 bases are a match to TRBD1. Germline V gene data show CDR1 as SGHRS and CDR2 as YFSETQ. J gave up 4 bases and V 1 base, and 6 bases lay outside the gene matches. The CDR3 contains 17 residues. The CDR3 coding sequence is TGCGCCAGCAGCTTGACGGGACAGGGGGATCCCACCGGGGAGCTGTTTTTT. Translating it yields CASSLTGQGDPTGELFF.